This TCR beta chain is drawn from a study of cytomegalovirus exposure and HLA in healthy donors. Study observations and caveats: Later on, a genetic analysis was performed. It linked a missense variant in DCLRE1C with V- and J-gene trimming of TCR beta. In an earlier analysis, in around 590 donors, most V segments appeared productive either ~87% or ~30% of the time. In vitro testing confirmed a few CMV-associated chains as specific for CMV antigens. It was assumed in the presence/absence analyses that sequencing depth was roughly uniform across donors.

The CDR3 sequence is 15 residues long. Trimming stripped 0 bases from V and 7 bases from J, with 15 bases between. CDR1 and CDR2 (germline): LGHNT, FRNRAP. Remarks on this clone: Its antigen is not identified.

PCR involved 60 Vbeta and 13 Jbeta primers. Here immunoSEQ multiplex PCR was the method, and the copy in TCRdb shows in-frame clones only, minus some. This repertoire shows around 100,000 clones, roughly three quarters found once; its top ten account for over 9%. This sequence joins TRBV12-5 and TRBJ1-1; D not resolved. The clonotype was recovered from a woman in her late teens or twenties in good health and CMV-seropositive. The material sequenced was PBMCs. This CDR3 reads CASGLVGGGLGEAFF. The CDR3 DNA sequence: TGTGCTAGTGGTTTGGTAGGTGGTGGGCTCGGTGAAGCTTTCTTT. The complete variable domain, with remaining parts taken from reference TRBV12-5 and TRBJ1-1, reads DARVTQTPRHKVTEMGQEVTMRCQPILGHNTVFWYRQTMMQGLELLAYFRNRAPLDDSGMPKDRFSAEMPDATLATLKIQPSEPRDSAVYFCASGLVGGGLGEAFFGQGTRLTVV.